One and the same sample provided the 6 T cell receptor beta chains below, sequenced in a study of T cell responses to AZD1222 COVID-19 vaccine. TCRdb's table, derived via immunoSEQ multiplex PCR, lists solely in-frame clones and lacks some. This repertoire shows over 120,000 clones, approximately 92% found once; its top ten account for approximately 3.5%. The sample consisted of peripheral blood, taken 28 days after the second AZD1222 dose. The receptors originated from an adult who received the AZD1222 COVID-19 vaccine.

The chain has TRBV6-5 and TRBJ1-1; D gene uncertain. This CDR3 contains 15 residues. V was clipped by 5 bases and J by 1 base, with 14 bases between them. Germline assignment: CDR1 MNHEY and CDR2 SVGAGI. CDR3 in amino acids: CASSLRPLGNTEAFF. In DNA, the CDR3 is TGTGCCAGCAGTCTCAGGCCCCTGGGGAACACTGAAGCTTTCTTT.

The J gene is TRBJ1-5, the V gene TRBV7-2; possible D gene TRBD1, 5 bases. The CDR3 runs to 14 residues. V lost 6 bases, J lost 0 bases, and 9 bases lay in between. Per the germline V gene, CDR1 is SGHTA and CDR2 is FQGNSA. CDR3 sequence (DNA): TGTGCCAGCAGTTCCGGGACTAGCAATCAGCCCCAGCATTTT. Translation gives CASSSGTSNQPQHF.

The V and J genes are TRBV5-4 and TRBJ2-1; 11 bases match TRBD2. The CDR3 totals 15 residues. V shed 5 bases and J 5 bases; nucleotides not matched to a gene: 6. CDR1 is SGHNT, CDR2 YYREEE, per germline (reference sequence). DNA for the CDR3: TGTGCCAGCAGGCCCGGGACTAGCGGAAACAATGAGCAGTTCTTC. It translates to CASRPGTSGNNEQFF.

This chain links TRBV18 with TRBJ2-1; TRBD2 matches at 13 bases. Losses at the gene ends were 1 base for V and 7 bases for J; bases not matched to a gene: 7. The CDR3 extends over 17 amino acids. Germline CDR1 reads KGHSH; CDR2 reads LQKENI. CDR3 DNA sequence: TGTGCCAGCTCACCACGCCCCGGACTAGCGGGAGCAAATGAGCAGTTCTTC. It yields the protein CASSPRPGLAGANEQFF.

This clone was observed once. The rearrangement joins TRBV19 to TRBJ1-2; a possible D gene is TRBD1 (6 bases). Germline CDR1 LNHDA, CDR2 SQIVND (reference sequence). CDR3 length: 11 residues. Between the trimmed V and J ends, which lost 7 bases and 4 bases, there was a span of 7 bases. CDR3 nucleotides: TGTGCCAGTAAACAGGGCTATGGCTACACCTTC. This encodes CASKQGYGYTF.

This chain uses TRBV4-1 with TRBJ1-4; possible D gene TRBD1, 6 bases. The CDR3 length is 14 residues. Germline V gene sequence: CDR1 MGHRA, CDR2 YSYEKL. V lost 1 base to trimming and J lost 8 bases, with 11 bases between them. DNA for the CDR3: TGCGCCAGCAGCCAAGGGGGGCTTGGAGAAAAACTGTTTTTT. As protein: CASSQGGLGEKLFF.